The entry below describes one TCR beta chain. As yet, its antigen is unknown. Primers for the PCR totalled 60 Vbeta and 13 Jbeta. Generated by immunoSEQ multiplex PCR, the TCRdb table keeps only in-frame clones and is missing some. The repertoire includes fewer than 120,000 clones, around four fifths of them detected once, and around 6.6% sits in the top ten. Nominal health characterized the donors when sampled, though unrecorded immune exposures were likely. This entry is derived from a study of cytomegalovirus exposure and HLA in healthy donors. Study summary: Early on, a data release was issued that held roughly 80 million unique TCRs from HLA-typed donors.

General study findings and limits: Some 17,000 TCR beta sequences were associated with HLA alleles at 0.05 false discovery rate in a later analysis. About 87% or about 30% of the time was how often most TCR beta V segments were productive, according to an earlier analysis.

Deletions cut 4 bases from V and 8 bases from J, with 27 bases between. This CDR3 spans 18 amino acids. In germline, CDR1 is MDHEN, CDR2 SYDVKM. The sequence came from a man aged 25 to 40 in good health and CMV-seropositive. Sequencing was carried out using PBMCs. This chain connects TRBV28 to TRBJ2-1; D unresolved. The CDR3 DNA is TGTGCCAGCAGTTCCCCCGCGGCTCCGGAATCATTCGACGATGAGCAGTTCTTC. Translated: CASSSPAAPESFDDEQFF.